This is a list of T cell receptor beta chains from one sample in a study of shared clonotypes between healthy human individuals. The assay was immunoSEQ multiplex PCR, and TCRdb's table has in-frame clones only and misses some. Of about 2.1 million clones listed, 90% to 95% are singletons. The source material was naive CD8+ T cells from PBMCs. The receptors were sampled from a man aged 18 to 30 in good health. Some clones in this sample may be carry-over from other donors' samples. The CDR3 runs from the conserved cysteine through the conserved F or W. Fields, in order: D gene, clone size, V gene, J gene, CDR3 DNA, CDR3 protein. D genes are given only for firm matches. Expanded clones get a size class; other rows say once, few or many, or leave the size out.

D gene: NA
clone size: NA
V gene: TRBV9
J gene: TRBJ2-2
CDR3 DNA: TGTGCCAGCAGCGTGCGTTATGCGGACCTGCCAACCGGGGAGCTGTTTTTT
CDR3 protein: CASSVRYADLPTGELFF

D gene: NA
clone size: NA
V gene: TRBV6-6
J gene: TRBJ1-2
CDR3 DNA: TGTGCCAGCAGTCATCAGGGTGACTATGGCTACACCTTC
CDR3 protein: CASSHQGDYGYTF

D gene: TRBD2
clone size: NA
V gene: TRBV27
J gene: TRBJ2-7
CDR3 DNA: TGTGCCAGCAGTTTACTTCTCGGTGGCGGGAGGGGGTCCTACGAGCAGTACTTC
CDR3 protein: CASSLLLGGGRGSYEQYF

D gene: TRBD1
clone size: NA
V gene: TRBV7-9
J gene: TRBJ2-7
CDR3 DNA: TGTGCCAGCAGCTCCTCCGGGACAGGCCGATACTACGAGCAGTACTTC
CDR3 protein: CASSSSGTGRYYEQYF

D gene: TRBD1
clone size: NA
V gene: TRBV18
J gene: TRBJ2-7
CDR3 DNA: TGTGCCAGCTCGCCCGGACCGGGACAGGGAGTTTACGAGCAGTACTTC
CDR3 protein: CASSPGPGQGVYEQYF

D gene: NA
clone size: NA
V gene: TRBV5-1
J gene: TRBJ1-1
CDR3 DNA: TGCGCCAGCAGCTTTCGCTTTGGACCCCGGGGGACTGAAGCTTTCTTT
CDR3 protein: CASSFRFGPRGTEAFF

D gene: NA
clone size: NA
V gene: TRBV27
J gene: TRBJ1-5
CDR3 DNA: TGTGCCAGCCGAGAAGGGGTGGTTGGCAATCAGCCCCAGCATTTT
CDR3 protein: CASREGVVGNQPQHF

D gene: NA
clone size: few
V gene: TRBV7-9
J gene: TRBJ1-1
CDR3 DNA: TGTGCCAGCAGCCAAGAGTCGCGTGAAGCTTTCTTT
CDR3 protein: CASSQESREAFF

D gene: TRBD1
clone size: once
V gene: TRBV6-6
J gene: TRBJ2-7
CDR3 DNA: TGTGCCAGCAGGGTGACAGGGGGTTACGAGCAGTACTTC
CDR3 protein: CASRVTGGYEQYF

D gene: NA
clone size: NA
V gene: TRBV25-1
J gene: TRBJ1-1
CDR3 DNA: TGTGCCAGCAGTCGTGGCCTGAACACTGAAGCTTTCTTT
CDR3 protein: CASSRGLNTEAFF

D gene: NA
clone size: NA
V gene: TRBV11-2
J gene: TRBJ1-2
CDR3 DNA: TGTGCCAGCAGCTTAGGGAGTAGTGCAATTGGCTACACCTTC
CDR3 protein: CASSLGSSAIGYTF

D gene: NA
clone size: NA
V gene: TRBV28
J gene: TRBJ1-2
CDR3 DNA: TGTGCCAGCAGTTTCGTGAACAGTAACTATGGCTACACCTTC
CDR3 protein: CASSFVNSNYGYTF

D gene: NA
clone size: NA
V gene: TRBV16
J gene: TRBJ1-3
CDR3 DNA: TGTGCCAGCAGCTTCGACAGCAACTCTGGAAACACCATATATTTT
CDR3 protein: CASSFDSNSGNTIYF

D gene: TRBD1
clone size: NA
V gene: TRBV28
J gene: TRBJ2-7
CDR3 DNA: TGTGCCAGCAGTTCGAACCCGGGAAGGGGGCCCAACGAGCAGTACTTC
CDR3 protein: CASSSNPGRGPNEQYF

D gene: NA
clone size: NA
V gene: TRBV19
J gene: TRBJ1-5
CDR3 DNA: TGTGCCAGTACTCCACTTGGGGGCAATCAGCCCCAGCATTTT
CDR3 protein: CASTPLGGNQPQHF

D gene: NA
clone size: NA
V gene: TRBV27
J gene: TRBJ2-5
CDR3 DNA: TGTGCCAGCAGTTTAATGGCGGGAAATGCGGAGACCCAGTACTTC
CDR3 protein: CASSLMAGNAETQYF

D gene: TRBD1
clone size: NA
V gene: TRBV27
J gene: TRBJ1-2
CDR3 DNA: TGTGCCAGCAGTTTATCCGGGACAGGGGGGGAAGGCTACACCTTC
CDR3 protein: CASSLSGTGGEGYTF

D gene: TRBD1
clone size: NA
V gene: TRBV7-9
J gene: TRBJ2-7
CDR3 DNA: TGTGCCACCAGGACAGGGAACTCCTACGAGCAGTACTTC
CDR3 protein: CATRTGNSYEQYF

D gene: NA
clone size: NA
V gene: TRBV23-1
J gene: TRBJ2-6
CDR3 DNA: TGCGCCAGCAGTCAATCGAGAGGTCCGAACTCTGGGGCCAACGTCCTGACTTTC
CDR3 protein: CASSQSRGPNSGANVLTF

D gene: TRBD1
clone size: NA
V gene: TRBV7-9
J gene: TRBJ2-1
CDR3 DNA: TGTGCCAGCAGCTCTAACCGGGACAGGGTCAACAATGAGCAGTTCTTC
CDR3 protein: CASSSNRDRVNNEQFF

D gene: TRBD1
clone size: few
V gene: TRBV10-3
J gene: TRBJ1-4
CDR3 DNA: TGTGCCATCAGTGAAGGGACAGGGTTCGCTAATGAAAAACTGTTTTTT
CDR3 protein: CAISEGTGFANEKLFF

D gene: NA
clone size: NA
V gene: TRBV11-2
J gene: TRBJ2-5
CDR3 DNA: TGTGCCAGCAGCTTACCTGGGGGACGCGAGACCCAGTACTTC
CDR3 protein: CASSLPGGRETQYF

D gene: NA
clone size: NA
V gene: TRBV2
J gene: TRBJ2-3
CDR3 DNA: TGTGCCAGCAGTGAACTCCCAGATACGCAGTATTTT
CDR3 protein: CASSELPDTQYF

D gene: NA
clone size: NA
V gene: TRBV19
J gene: TRBJ1-5
CDR3 DNA: TGTGCCAGTAAATTTTCAGGCTATCAGCCCCAGCATTTT
CDR3 protein: CASKFSGYQPQHF

D gene: NA
clone size: few
V gene: TRBV6-5
J gene: TRBJ1-2
CDR3 DNA: TGTGCCAGCAGTTACTCGATAACGACAGTCGATGGCTACACCTTC
CDR3 protein: CASSYSITTVDGYTF

D gene: NA
clone size: NA
V gene: TRBV9
J gene: TRBJ1-1
CDR3 DNA: TGTGCCAGCAGCGAAGGACCCGATGAGGACACTGAAGCTTTCTTT
CDR3 protein: CASSEGPDEDTEAFF

D gene: TRBD1
clone size: NA
V gene: TRBV27
J gene: TRBJ1-1
CDR3 DNA: TGTGCCAGCAGTTTATCACCCGGGACAGCTAACACTGAAGCTTTCTTT
CDR3 protein: CASSLSPGTANTEAFF

D gene: NA
clone size: NA
V gene: TRBV4-3
J gene: TRBJ2-3
CDR3 DNA: TGCGCCAGCAGCCAAGAGGTGTCCAGGTCTTCTCTGGTTACGCAGTATTTT
CDR3 protein: CASSQEVSRSSLVTQYF

D gene: NA
clone size: once
V gene: TRBV5-1
J gene: TRBJ2-7
CDR3 DNA: TGCGCCAGCACCTTATGGTCGGGCAACTCCTACGAGCAGTACTTC
CDR3 protein: CASTLWSGNSYEQYF

D gene: NA
clone size: NA
V gene: TRBV7-9
J gene: TRBJ2-7
CDR3 DNA: TGTGCCAGCAGCTTAGCGGATTCCTACGAGCAGTACTTC
CDR3 protein: CASSLADSYEQYF

D gene: NA
clone size: NA
V gene: TRBV25-1
J gene: TRBJ2-3
CDR3 DNA: TGTGCCAGCAGGGGAACAGGGTTTAGCGCAGATACGCAGTATTTT
CDR3 protein: CASRGTGFSADTQYF

D gene: NA
clone size: NA
V gene: TRBV21-1
J gene: TRBJ2-7
CDR3 DNA: TGTGCCAGCAGCTACCCGGGACCGCGTCTCGAGCAGTACTTC
CDR3 protein: CASSYPGPRLEQYF